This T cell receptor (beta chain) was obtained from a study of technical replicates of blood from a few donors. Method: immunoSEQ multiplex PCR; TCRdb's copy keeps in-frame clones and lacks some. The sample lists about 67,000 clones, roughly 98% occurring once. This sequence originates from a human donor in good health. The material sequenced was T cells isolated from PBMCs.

DNA for the CDR3: TGTGCCATCAGCCCAGGGCAGCACGATCAAAACATTCAGTACTTC. This encodes CAISPGQHDQNIQYF. The chain links TRBV10-3 to TRBJ2-4, with D perhaps TRBD1 (5 bases). Trimming left V 6 bases short and J 5 bases short, with 17 bases between. CDR3 length: 15 amino acids. Per the germline V gene, CDR1 is ENHRY and CDR2 is SYGVKD.